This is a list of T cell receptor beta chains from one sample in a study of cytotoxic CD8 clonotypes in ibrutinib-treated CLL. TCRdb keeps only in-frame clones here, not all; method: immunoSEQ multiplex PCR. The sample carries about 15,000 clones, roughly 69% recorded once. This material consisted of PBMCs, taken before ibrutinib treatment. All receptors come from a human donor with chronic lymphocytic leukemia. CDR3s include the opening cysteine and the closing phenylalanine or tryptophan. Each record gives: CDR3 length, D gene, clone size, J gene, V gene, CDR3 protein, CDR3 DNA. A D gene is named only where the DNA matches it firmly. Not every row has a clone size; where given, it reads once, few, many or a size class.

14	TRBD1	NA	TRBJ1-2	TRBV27	CASSLTGAGYGYTF	TGTGCCAGCAGTTTGACAGGGGCGGGCTATGGCTACACCTTC
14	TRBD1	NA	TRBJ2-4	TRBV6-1	CAGAPGQGANIQYF	TGTGCCGGAGCGCCCGGGCAGGGGGCTAACATTCAGTACTTC
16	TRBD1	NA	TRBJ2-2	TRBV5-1	CASSPKPRGPTGELFF	TGCGCCAGCAGCCCAAAGCCCAGGGGGCCCACCGGGGAGCTGTTTTTT
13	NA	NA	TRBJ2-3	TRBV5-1	CASSQQFTDTQYF	TGCGCCAGCAGCCAACAATTCACAGATACGCAGTATTTT
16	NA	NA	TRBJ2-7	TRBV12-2	CASRLEVGLVAYEQYF	TGTGCAAGTCGCTTAGAGGTCGGCCTCGTTGCCTACGAGCAGTACTTC
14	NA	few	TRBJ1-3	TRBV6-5	CASSYTRSGNTIYF	TGTGCCAGCAGTTACACACGCTCTGGAAACACCATATATTTT
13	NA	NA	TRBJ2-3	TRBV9	CASSVALDPMEYF	TGTGCCAGCAGCGTAGCTCTGGATCCCATGGAGTATTTT
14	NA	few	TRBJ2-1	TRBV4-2	CASSQLATYNEQFF	TGTGCCAGCAGCCAATTAGCGACCTACAATGAGCAGTTCTTC
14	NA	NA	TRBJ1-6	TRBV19	CASSLGPVNSPLHF	TGTGCCAGTAGCCTCGGGCCGGTTAATTCACCCCTCCACTTT
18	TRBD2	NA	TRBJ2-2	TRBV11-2	CASSRRTSGGLNTGELFF	TGTGCCAGCAGCCGCCGGACTAGCGGGGGACTCAACACCGGGGAGCTGTTTTTT
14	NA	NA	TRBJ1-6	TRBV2	CAITRSSYNSPLHF	TGTGCCATCACAAGGAGCTCCTATAATTCACCCCTCCACTTT
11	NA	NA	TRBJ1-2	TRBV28	CASGGVYGYTF	TGTGCCAGCGGCGGGGTCTATGGCTACACCTTC
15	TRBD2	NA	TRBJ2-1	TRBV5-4	CASSLGSGSGNEQFF	TGTGCCAGCAGCTTGGGGAGCGGGAGCGGGAATGAGCAGTTCTTC
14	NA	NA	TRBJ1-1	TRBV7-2	CASSLERRRTEAFF	TGTGCCAGCAGCTTAGAACGGCGGAGAACTGAAGCTTTCTTT
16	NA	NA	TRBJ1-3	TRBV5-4	CASSLAPGVSGNTIYF	TGTGCCAGCAGCTTGGCCCCAGGCGTCTCTGGAAACACCATATATTTT
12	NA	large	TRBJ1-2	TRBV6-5	CASSTQGNGYTF	TGTGCCAGCAGTACCCAGGGGAATGGCTACACCTTC
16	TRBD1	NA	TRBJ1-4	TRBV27	CASSSKTGATNEKLFF	TGTGCCAGCAGTTCCAAAACAGGGGCAACTAATGAAAAACTGTTTTTT
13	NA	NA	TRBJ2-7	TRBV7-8	CASSLVSRDEQYF	TGTGCCAGCAGCTTAGTGTCTCGGGACGAGCAGTACTTC
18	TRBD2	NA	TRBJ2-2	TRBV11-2	CASSLAGQRGAGTGELFF	TGTGCCAGCAGCTTAGCGGGCCAGCGGGGGGCTGGTACCGGGGAGCTGTTTTTT
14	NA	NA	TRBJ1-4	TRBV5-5	CASSSQGIGEKLFF	TGTGCCAGCAGCTCCCAGGGAATCGGTGAAAAACTGTTTTTT
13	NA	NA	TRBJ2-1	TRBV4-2	CASSRDLGDEQFF	TGTGCCAGCAGCCGGGACCTGGGGGATGAGCAGTTCTTC
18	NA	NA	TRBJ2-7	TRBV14	CASSRNCLRGAMGCEQYF	TGTGCCAGCAGCCGAAATTGCCTCAGAGGGGCTATGGGGTGCGAGCAGTACTTC
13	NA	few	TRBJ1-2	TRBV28	CASSSNRAYGYTF	TGTGCCAGCAGTTCGAACAGGGCATATGGCTACACCTTC
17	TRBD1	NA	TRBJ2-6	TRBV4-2	CASSWGQGRSGANVLTF	TGTGCCAGCAGCTGGGGACAGGGGAGGTCTGGGGCCAACGTCCTGACTTTC
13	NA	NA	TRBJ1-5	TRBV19	CATKQPGDQPQHF	TGTGCCACCAAGCAACCGGGGGATCAGCCCCAGCATTTT
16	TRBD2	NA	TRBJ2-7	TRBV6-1	CAISERAGATSYEQYF	TGTGCCATCAGTGAGCGAGCGGGGGCTACATCCTACGAGCAGTACTTC
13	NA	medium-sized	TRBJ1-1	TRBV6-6	CASSYSENTEAFF	TGTGCCAGCAGTTACTCAGAGAACACTGAAGCTTTCTTT
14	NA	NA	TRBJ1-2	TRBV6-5	CASSLSGPYYGYTF	TGTGCCAGCAGTTTATCCGGGCCCTACTATGGCTACACCTTC
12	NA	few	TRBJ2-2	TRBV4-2	CASSVPAGELFF	TGTGCCAGCAGCGTCCCGGCCGGGGAGCTGTTTTTT
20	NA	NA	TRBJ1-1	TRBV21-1	CASSLRLELQGHDSYTEAFF	TGTGCCAGCAGCCTTCGACTAGAGTTACAGGGCCATGACTCCTACACTGAAGCTTTCTTT
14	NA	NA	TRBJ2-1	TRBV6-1	CASSAAAGFYEQFF	TGTGCCAGCAGTGCCGCGGCGGGGTTTTATGAGCAGTTCTTC
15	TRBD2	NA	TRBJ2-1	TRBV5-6	CASSLGLAGASEQFF	TGTGCCAGCAGCCTCGGACTAGCGGGTGCCAGTGAGCAGTTCTTC
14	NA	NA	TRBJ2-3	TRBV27	CASSAREAADTQYF	TGTGCCAGCAGTGCGAGGGAGGCGGCCGATACGCAGTATTTT
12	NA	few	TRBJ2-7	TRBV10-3	CAISELSYEQYF	TGTGCCATCAGTGAACTTTCCTACGAGCAGTACTTC
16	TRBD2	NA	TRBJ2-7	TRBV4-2	CASSEGAGGGSYEQYF	TGTGCCAGCAGCGAAGGGGCTGGGGGGGGCTCCTACGAGCAGTACTTC
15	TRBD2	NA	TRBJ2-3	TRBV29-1	CSVQPLAGGIDTQYF	TGCAGCGTGCAACCCCTAGCGGGGGGAATAGATACGCAGTATTTT
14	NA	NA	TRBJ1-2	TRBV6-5	CASSNAGANYGYTF	TGTGCCAGCAGTAACGCGGGAGCTAACTATGGCTACACCTTC
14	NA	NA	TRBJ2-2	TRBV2	CASISQGNTGELFF	TGTGCCAGCATTTCTCAGGGGAACACCGGGGAGCTGTTTTTT
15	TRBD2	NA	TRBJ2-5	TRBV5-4	CASSLTGTSRETQYF	TGTGCCAGCAGCTTGACCGGGACTAGCAGGGAGACCCAGTACTTC
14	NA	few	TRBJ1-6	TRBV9	CASSVQGYNSPLHF	TGTGCCAGCAGCGTACAGGGATATAATTCACCCCTCCACTTT
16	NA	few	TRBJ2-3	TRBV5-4	CASSPVAWLAGDTQYF	TGTGCCAGCAGCCCCGTTGCTTGGTTAGCAGGAGATACGCAGTATTTT
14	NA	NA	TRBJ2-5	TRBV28	CASSFLRAGETQYF	TGTGCCAGCAGTTTCCTCAGGGCCGGCGAGACCCAGTACTTC
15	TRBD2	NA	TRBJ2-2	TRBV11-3	CASSLGGRAAGELFF	TGTGCCAGCAGCTTAGGCGGGAGGGCCGCCGGGGAGCTGTTTTTT
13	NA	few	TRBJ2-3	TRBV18	CASSPRTTDTQYF	TGTGCCAGCTCACCCCGTACCACAGATACGCAGTATTTT
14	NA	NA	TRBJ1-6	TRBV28	CASSFGTVNSPLHF	TGTGCCAGCAGTTTTGGGACGGTCAATTCACCCCTCCACTTT
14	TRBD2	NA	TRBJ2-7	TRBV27	CASSLTAGAYEQYF	TGTGCCAGCAGTTTAACGGCGGGAGCTTACGAGCAGTACTTC
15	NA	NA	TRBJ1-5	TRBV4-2	CASSQAKGSNQPQHF	TGTGCCAGCAGCCAGGCCAAAGGTAGCAATCAGCCCCAGCATTTT
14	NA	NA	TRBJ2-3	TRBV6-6	CASSRGHPTDTQYF	TGTGCCAGCAGTAGGGGACATCCCACAGATACGCAGTATTTT
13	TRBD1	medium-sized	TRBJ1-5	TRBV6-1	CASRGGSNQPQHF	TGTGCCAGCAGAGGGGGCTCAAATCAGCCCCAGCATTTT
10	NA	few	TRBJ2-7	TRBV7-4	CASSRDEQYF	TGTGCCAGCAGCCGGGACGAGCAGTACTTC
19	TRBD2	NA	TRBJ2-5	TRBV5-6	CASSLVAGTSGGIQETQYF	TGTGCCAGCAGCTTGGTTGCCGGGACTAGCGGGGGGATTCAAGAGACCCAGTACTTC